The entry below describes one TCR beta chain. Trimming cost V 1 base and J 5 bases; bases outside gene matches: 9. CDR1 and CDR2 from the germline V gene are SGHTA and FQGNSA. The CDR3 is made up of 16 amino acids. The sample comes from a study of shared clonotypes between healthy human individuals. Looking at the study overall: In total, the donors were two women and three men aged 18 to 49.

The assay was immunoSEQ multiplex PCR, and TCRdb's table has in-frame clones only and misses some. This sample yields roughly 2.2 million clones, of which 85% to 95% are seen a single time; under 0.45% belongs to the top ten. The donor population consisted of healthy HIV-negative adults with no recent acute infections or vaccinations. The sample was naive CD4+ T cells from PBMCs. Subset specified: CD45RA+ positively selected. The receptor was derived from a man aged 18 to 29 in good health. Some clones in this sample may be carry-over from other donors' samples. The J gene is TRBJ2-3, the V gene TRBV7-2; 7 nucleotides match TRBD2. CDR3 in amino acids: CASSLGVGGRQDTQYF. CDR3 sequence (DNA): TGTGCCAGCAGCTTAGGGGTGGGAGGGCGGCAAGATACGCAGTATTTT.